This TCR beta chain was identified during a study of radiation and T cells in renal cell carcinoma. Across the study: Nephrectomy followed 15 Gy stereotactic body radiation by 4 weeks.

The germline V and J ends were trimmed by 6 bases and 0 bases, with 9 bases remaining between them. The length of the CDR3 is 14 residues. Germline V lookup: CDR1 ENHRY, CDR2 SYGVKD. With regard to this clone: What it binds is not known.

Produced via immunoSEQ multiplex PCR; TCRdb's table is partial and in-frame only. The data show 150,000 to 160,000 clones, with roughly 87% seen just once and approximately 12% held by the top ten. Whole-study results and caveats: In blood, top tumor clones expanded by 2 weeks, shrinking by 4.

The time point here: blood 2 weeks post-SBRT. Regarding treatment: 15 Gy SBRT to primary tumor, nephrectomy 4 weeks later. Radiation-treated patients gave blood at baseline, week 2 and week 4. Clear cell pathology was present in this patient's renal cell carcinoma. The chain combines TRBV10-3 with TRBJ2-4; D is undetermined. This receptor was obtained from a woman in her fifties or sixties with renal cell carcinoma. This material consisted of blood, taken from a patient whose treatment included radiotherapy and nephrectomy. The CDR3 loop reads CAISDNGAKNIQYF. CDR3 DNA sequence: TGTGCCATCAGCGATAACGGAGCCAAAAACATTCAGTACTTC.